Following are 29 T cell receptor beta chains from one sample sequenced in a study of blood T cell repertoires in COVID-19. Some clones are missing from TCRdb's copy, which holds only in-frame ones; the method was immunoSEQ multiplex PCR. The table has approximately 330,000 clones, over 85% seen once. Sequencing was done on a sample of PBMCs or T cells enriched from blood (not recorded which). The source of these receptors is a woman under 40 who had recovered from COVID-19.

V and J are TRBV10-2 and TRBJ1-1; D perhaps matches TRBD1 (5 bases). Germline V gene data show CDR1 as WSHSY and CDR2 as SAAADI. This CDR3 has 12 residues. The germline V and J ends were trimmed by 6 bases and 8 bases, with 13 bases remaining between them. This CDR3 reads CASRGDSTEAFF. The CDR3 DNA reads TGCGCCAGCAGAGGTGACAGCACAGAAGCTTTCTTT.

CDR3 DNA sequence: TGTGCCAGCAGCTTGGAGGGGGACAGGGTGTATGAGCAGTTCTTC. The encoded protein is CASSLEGDRVYEQFF. This chain links TRBV5-4 with TRBJ2-1, with 9 bases that match TRBD1. The germline V gene has CDR1 SGHNT and CDR2 YYREEE (reference sequence). CDR3 length equals 15 residues. With V trimmed by 0 bases and J by 8 bases, 6 bases remained unmatched.

This chain links TRBV6-5 with TRBJ2-3; tentative D call: TRBD1 (5 bases). The CDR3 runs 14 residues. The V gene's germline CDR1 is MNHEY and CDR2 SVGAGI. With 8 bases removed from V and 2 bases from J, the gap between germline ends came to 14 bases. In DNA form, the CDR3 reads TGTGCCAGCCGCGCGACAGTCTCCACAGATACGCAGTATTTT. Translating gives CASRATVSTDTQYF.

This clone was seen a single time. The CDR3 is CSVDVAGGYGYTF. CDR3 DNA: TGCAGCGTTGATGTGGCGGGGGGCTATGGCTACACCTTC. This chain joins TRBV29-1 and TRBJ1-2, with a tentative D call TRBD1 (5 bases). Per germline, CDR1 SQVTM and CDR2 ANQGSEA. The CDR3 loop spans 13 amino acids. V dropped 3 bases and J dropped 4 bases, with 12 bases sitting between them.

The V and J genes are TRBV10-3 and TRBJ1-2; 9 bases map to TRBD1. This CDR3 has 16 amino acids. With 4 bases clipped from V and 8 bases from J, the junction kept 14 bases outside the gene matches. Germline CDR1 is ENHRY and CDR2 is SYGVKD. CDR3: CAISGFLGGQGQGYTF. In DNA form, the CDR3 reads TGTGCCATCAGTGGATTCCTGGGCGGACAGGGGCAAGGCTACACCTTC.

Only a few counts were recorded for this clone. The chain couples TRBV30 to TRBJ1-2; D may be TRBD1 (6 bases). This CDR3 is 11 amino acids long. Germline V gene data show CDR1 as GTSNPN and CDR2 as SVGIG (reference sequence). CDR3 in DNA: TGTGCAGGGGGGGCCAACTATGGCTACACCTTC. This codes for CAGGANYGYTF.

The chain carries TRBV6-5 and TRBJ1-1, with TRBD1 matching 8 bases. This CDR3 comprises 14 residues. CDR1 and CDR2 (germline): MNHEY, SVGAGI. V gave up 2 bases and J gave up 4 bases; unmatched junction bases: 3. The CDR3 protein is CASSYPGQVTEAFF. DNA for the CDR3: TGTGCCAGCAGTTACCCGGGACAGGTCACTGAAGCTTTCTTT.

The chain has TRBV28 and TRBJ1-4; perhaps TRBD1 as D (5 bases). The CDR3 length is 14 residues. The germline V and J ends were trimmed by 3 bases and 4 bases, with 9 bases remaining between them. Germline V CDR1 and CDR2: MDHEN, SYDVKM. The CDR3 nucleotides are TGTGCCAGCAGTTTTAGGGGAATTAATGAAAAACTGTTTTTT. It specifies CASSFRGINEKLFF. The whole variable domain, remainder taken from reference TRBV28 and TRBJ1-4, is DVKVTQSSRYLVKRTGEKVFLECVQDMDHENMFWYRQDPGLGLRLIYFSYDVKMKEKGDIPEGYSVSREKKERFSLILESASTNQTSMYLCASSFRGINEKLFFGSGTQLSVL.

The chain couples TRBV27 to TRBJ1-2; the match to TRBD1 covers 7 bases. J lost 8 bases, V lost 6 bases, and 12 bases had no gene match. Germline loops: CDR1 MNHEY, CDR2 SMNVEV (reference sequence). This CDR3 is 14 amino acids long. Here the CDR3 reads CASRPTGRSQGYTF. As DNA, the CDR3 is TGTGCCAGCAGGCCGACAGGGAGGTCCCAGGGCTACACCTTC.

The V gene is TRBV28, the J gene TRBJ2-7, with 7 nucleotides matching TRBD2. This CDR3 contains 15 residues. Per the germline V gene, CDR1 is MDHEN and CDR2 is SYDVKM. V dropped 7 bases and J dropped 5; count of bases not matched to a gene: 14. CDR3: CASTPAGVHADEQYF. In DNA form, the CDR3 reads TGTGCCAGCACTCCCGCGGGAGTTCATGCGGACGAGCAGTACTTC.

The V gene is TRBV30, the J gene TRBJ1-1; 7 bases line up with TRBD1. Trimming cost V 4 bases and J 1 base; bases outside gene matches: 6. The CDR3 is made up of 14 amino acids. Looked up from germline, CDR1 is GTSNPN and CDR2 is SVGIG (reference sequence). In DNA form, the CDR3 reads TGTGCCTGGAACCTCGGGGACAGGAACACTGAAGCTTTCTTT. It translates to CAWNLGDRNTEAFF.

The chain joins TRBV25-1 to TRBJ1-2; D not resolved. CDR3 length equals 11 residues. CDR1 is MGHDK and CDR2 is SYGVNS in the germline V gene. V lost 5 bases to trimming and J lost 6 bases, with 7 bases between them. The CDR3 loop reads CASSKLDGYTF. DNA of the CDR3: TGTGCCAGCAGTAAGCTAGATGGCTACACCTTC.

The J gene is TRBJ2-7, the V gene TRBV4-3; possibly TRBD2 for D (5 bases). V lost 0 bases and J lost 2, with 14 bases in between. The V gene's germline CDR1 is LGHNA and CDR2 YSLEER. This CDR3 region has 16 residues. In DNA, the CDR3 is TGCGCCAGCAGCCAAGATCTCAGCGGCTGGACCTACGAGCAGTACTTC. It codes for CASSQDLSGWTYEQYF.

This clone has more than one count but fewer than ten. This rearrangement joins TRBV19 to TRBJ1-1; D not certain. Per germline, CDR1 LNHDA and CDR2 SQIVND (reference sequence). Trimming stripped 5 bases from V and 3 bases from J, with 10 bases between. The CDR3 loop spans 13 amino acids. This chain's CDR3 is CASSADLDTEAFF. CDR3 nucleotides: TGTGCCAGTAGTGCAGACCTAGACACTGAAGCTTTCTTT.

V usage is TRBV28 and J usage is TRBJ2-7; D not resolved. There are 15 residues in the CDR3. The germline V and J ends were trimmed by 7 bases and 0 bases, with 16 bases remaining between them. Germline-derived CDR1 and CDR2 are MDHEN and SYDVKM. The CDR3 spells CASTLTESSSYEQYF. The CDR3 coding sequence is TGTGCCAGCACCCTAACAGAGTCAAGCTCCTACGAGCAGTACTTC. The full variable domain, completed using reference TRBV28 and TRBJ2-7, is DVKVTQSSRYLVKRTGEKVFLECVQDMDHENMFWYRQDPGLGLRLIYFSYDVKMKEKGDIPEGYSVSREKKERFSLILESASTNQTSMYLCASTLTESSSYEQYFGPGTRLTVT.

The rearrangement joins TRBV5-4 to TRBJ2-7, with 8 bases aligning to TRBD1. V lost 5 bases, J lost 2 bases, and 6 bases stayed unmatched. Germline V gene sequence: CDR1 SGHNT, CDR2 YYREEE (reference sequence). The CDR3 is 14 residues long. CDR3 residues: CASSYTGGPYEQYF. CDR3 nucleotides: TGTGCCAGCAGTTATACAGGGGGTCCCTACGAGCAGTACTTC.

This rearrangement joins TRBV20-1 to TRBJ2-3, with a tentative D call TRBD1 (6 bases). V dropped 8 bases and J dropped 12 bases, with 15 bases sitting between them. The length of the CDR3 is 10 residues. Germline CDR1 is DFQATT and CDR2 is SNEGSKA (reference sequence). CDR3 sequence: CSLGQGFQYF. DNA of the CDR3: TGCAGTCTAGGGCAGGGGTTTCAGTATTTT.

In DNA form, the CDR3 reads TGTGCCAGCAGCTTGGCGGGGTCCCACACTGAAGCTTTCTTT. Amino acid sequence: CASSLAGSHTEAFF. This chain connects TRBV5-4 to TRBJ1-1, with D unclear. In germline, CDR1 is SGHNT, CDR2 YYREEE (reference sequence). The CDR3 is 14 amino acids. Trimming took 0 bases from V and 3 from J, leaving 9 bases between them.

The chain is built from TRBV5-6 and TRBJ2-1; D may be TRBD1 (6 bases). V was pared by 4 bases and J by 4 bases, with 15 bases between. Looked up from germline, CDR1 is SGHDT and CDR2 is YYEEEE. CDR3 size: 15 residues. The CDR3 nucleotides are TGTGCCAGCAGCCTCGGACGGACAGCGTACAATGAGCAGTTCTTC. Its protein is CASSLGRTAYNEQFF.

This clone was recorded once. The chain couples TRBV27 to TRBJ1-6; D is perhaps TRBD1 (5 bases). Trimming shortened V by 8 bases and J by 0 bases, and 11 bases separated the two germline ends. The CDR3 is 15 residues long. Per the germline V gene, CDR1 is MNHEY and CDR2 is SMNVEV (reference sequence). CDR3 nucleotides: TGTGCCAGCTCCCGGGGGAGCTCCTATAATTCACCCCTCCACTTT. It specifies CASSRGSSYNSPLHF.

The chain is built from TRBV19 and TRBJ2-3; 9 nucleotides line up with TRBD1. The CDR3 extends over 14 amino acids. The V and J ends lost 7 bases and 3 bases, in that order; junction bases with no gene match: 5. CDR1 LNHDA and CDR2 SQIVND come from the germline V gene (reference sequence). The CDR3 is CASNPGQGTDTQYF. The CDR3 DNA reads as TGTGCCAGTAATCCGGGACAGGGTACAGATACGCAGTATTTT.

This clone has only a few counts. V gene TRBV6-1 combines with J gene TRBJ1-6; 7 bases align to TRBD1. This CDR3 region has 14 residues. The V and J ends lost 3 bases and 9 bases, in that order; junction bases with no gene match: 5. Germline V gene data show CDR1 as MNHNS and CDR2 as SASEGT. The CDR3 nucleotides are TGTGCCAGCAGTGACCAGGGGGAGGTTTCACCCCTCCACTTT. Encoded protein: CASSDQGEVSPLHF.

The rearrangement joins TRBV5-1 to TRBJ2-7, with D perhaps TRBD2 (6 bases). Trimming cost V 1 base and J 8 bases, with 25 bases left between them. Germline V gene sequence: CDR1 SGHRS, CDR2 YFSETQ. The CDR3 runs 17 residues. CDR3 loop: CASSLSPTRDFDRKQYF. The CDR3 DNA reads TGCGCCAGCAGCTTGTCGCCCACCCGGGACTTTGACAGAAAGCAGTACTTC.

This clone was recorded a few times. The chain employs TRBV4-3 and TRBJ2-6; D is ambiguous. V was pared by 0 bases and J by 8 bases, with 14 bases between. The CDR3 consists of 16 residues. Germline lookup yields CDR1 LGHNA and CDR2 YSLEER. The CDR3 DNA follows: TGCGCCAGCAGCCAAGATATTTTTGTAGAGTCCAACGTCCTGACTTTC. Its translation: CASSQDIFVESNVLTF.

This clone has only one observation. Germline and junction disagree at one end, which may indicate a read error. V and J are TRBV7-7 and TRBJ2-7, with TRBD1 identical over 9 bases. Germline loops: CDR1 SSHAT, CDR2 FNYEAQ (reference sequence). This CDR3 is built from 14 residues. CDR3 nucleotide sequence: TGTGCTAGCAGCCCAGGGACAGGGCCCTACGAGCAGTACTTC. The encoded protein is CASSPGTGPYEQYF.

The chain joins TRBV21-1 to TRBJ1-5. TRBV21-1 is marked as a pseudogene. This CDR3 is 15 amino acids long. CDR3 DNA: TGTGCCAGCAGCAAAACTCGGGGGGAGTACCAGCCCCAGCATTTT. Protein product: CASSKTRGEYQPQHF.

The rearrangement joins TRBV7-3 to TRBJ2-1; 7 bases agree with TRBD2. CDR3 length: 14 amino acids. Germline CDR1 reads SGHTA; CDR2 reads FQGTGA. V was clipped by 6 bases and J by 2 bases; unmatched bases: 4. The CDR3 region is CASSLAGAYNEQFF. CDR3 bases: TGTGCCAGCAGTCTGGCGGGGGCCTACAATGAGCAGTTCTTC.

The V and J genes are TRBV18 and TRBJ1-4; TRBD1 matches 7 bases. J lost 4 bases, V lost 4 bases, and 15 bases had no gene match. The germline CDR1 and CDR2 sequences are KGHSH and LQKENI. This CDR3 has 18 amino acids. The DNA of the CDR3 is TGTGCCAGCTCACGAGAATCGACTTGGGACAGCTTTAATGAAAAACTGTTTTTT. Translation gives CASSRESTWDSFNEKLFF.

V gene TRBV27 combines with J gene TRBJ1-1; 10 bases line up with TRBD1. Germline loops: CDR1 MNHEY, CDR2 SMNVEV (reference sequence). This CDR3 is built from 16 residues. The trim removed 5 bases at V and 4 bases at J, leaving 10 bases unmatched. The CDR3 is CASSPKTGGLSTEAFF. The CDR3 coding sequence is TGTGCCAGCAGTCCCAAGACAGGGGGCTTGAGCACTGAAGCTTTCTTT.